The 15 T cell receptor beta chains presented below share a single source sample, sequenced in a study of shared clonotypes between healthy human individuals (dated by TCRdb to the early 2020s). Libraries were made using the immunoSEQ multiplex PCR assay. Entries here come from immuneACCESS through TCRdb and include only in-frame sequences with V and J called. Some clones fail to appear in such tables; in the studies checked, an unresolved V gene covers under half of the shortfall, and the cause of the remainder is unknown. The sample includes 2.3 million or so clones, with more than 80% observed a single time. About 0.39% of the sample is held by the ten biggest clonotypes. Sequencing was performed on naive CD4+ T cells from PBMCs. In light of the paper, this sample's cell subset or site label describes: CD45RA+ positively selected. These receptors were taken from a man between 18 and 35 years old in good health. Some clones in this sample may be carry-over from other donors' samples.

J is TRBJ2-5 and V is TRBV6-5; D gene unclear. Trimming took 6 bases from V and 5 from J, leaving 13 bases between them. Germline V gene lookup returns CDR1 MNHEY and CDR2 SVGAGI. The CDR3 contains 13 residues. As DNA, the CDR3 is TGTGCCAGCAGCCCCCACAAGAGGGAGACCCAGTACTTC. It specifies CASSPHKRETQYF.

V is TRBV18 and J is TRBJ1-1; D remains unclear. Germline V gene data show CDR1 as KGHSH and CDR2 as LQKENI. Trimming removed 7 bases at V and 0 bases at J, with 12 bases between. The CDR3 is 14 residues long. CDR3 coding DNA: TGTGCCAGCTTGTGGGATCAACTGAACACTGAAGCTTTCTTT. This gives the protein CASLWDQLNTEAFF. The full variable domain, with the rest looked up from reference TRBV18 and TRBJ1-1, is NAGVMQNPRHLVRRRGQEARLRCSPMKGHSHVYWYRQLPEEGLKFMVYLQKENIIDESGMPKERFSAEFPKEGPSILRIQQVVRGDSAAYFCASLWDQLNTEAFFGQGTRLTVV.

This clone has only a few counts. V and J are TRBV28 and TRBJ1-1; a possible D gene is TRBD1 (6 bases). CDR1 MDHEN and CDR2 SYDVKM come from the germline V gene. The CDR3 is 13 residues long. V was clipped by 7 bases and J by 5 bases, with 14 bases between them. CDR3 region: CASTQYRETEAFF. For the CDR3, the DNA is TGTGCCAGCACTCAATACAGGGAGACTGAAGCTTTCTTT.

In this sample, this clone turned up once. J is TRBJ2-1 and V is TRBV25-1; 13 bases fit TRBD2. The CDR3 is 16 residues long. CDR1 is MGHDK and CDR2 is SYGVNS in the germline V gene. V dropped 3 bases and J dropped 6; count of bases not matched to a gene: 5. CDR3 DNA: TGTGCCAGCAGTGACCTCGGACTAGCGGGAGTCAATGAGCAGTTCTTC. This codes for CASSDLGLAGVNEQFF. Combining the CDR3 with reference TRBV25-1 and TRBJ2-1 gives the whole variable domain EADIYQTPRYLVIGTGKKITLECSQTMGHDKMYWYQQDPGMELHLIHYSYGVNSTEKGDLSSESTVSRIRTEHFPLTLESARPSHTSQYLCASSDLGLAGVNEQFFGPGTRLTVL.

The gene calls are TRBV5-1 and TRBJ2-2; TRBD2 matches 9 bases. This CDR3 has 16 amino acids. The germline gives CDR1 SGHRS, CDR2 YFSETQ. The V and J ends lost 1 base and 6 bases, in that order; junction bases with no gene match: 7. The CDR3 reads CASSLRAGGAPGELFF. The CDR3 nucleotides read TGCGCCAGCAGCTTGAGGGCGGGAGGGGCCCCCGGGGAGCTGTTTTTT.

CDR3: CASSLIAGGTTDTQYF. The CDR3 DNA reads TGTGCCAGCAGCTTAATAGCGGGAGGGACCACAGATACGCAGTATTTT. This sequence joins TRBV7-3 and TRBJ2-3; 11 bases align to TRBD2. Germline V gene sequence: CDR1 SGHTA, CDR2 FQGTGA. The V segment lost 1 base and the J segment 2 bases; nucleotides outside the gene matches: 2. There are 16 residues in the CDR3.

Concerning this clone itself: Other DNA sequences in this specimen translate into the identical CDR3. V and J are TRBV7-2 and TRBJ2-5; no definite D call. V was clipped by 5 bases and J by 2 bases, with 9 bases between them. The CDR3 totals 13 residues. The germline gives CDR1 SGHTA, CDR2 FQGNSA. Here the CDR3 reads CASSRRRQETQYF. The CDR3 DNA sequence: TGTGCCAGCAGCAGGCGGCGACAAGAGACCCAGTACTTC.

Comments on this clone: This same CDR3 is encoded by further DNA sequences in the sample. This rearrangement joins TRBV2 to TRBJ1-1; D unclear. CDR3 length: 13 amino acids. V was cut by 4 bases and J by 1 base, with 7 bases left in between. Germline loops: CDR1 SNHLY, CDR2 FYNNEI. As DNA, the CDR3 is TGTGCCAGCAGTGGGCAAGGGAACACTGAAGCTTTCTTT. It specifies CASSGQGNTEAFF. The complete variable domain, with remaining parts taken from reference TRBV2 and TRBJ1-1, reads EPEVTQTPSHQVTQMGQEVILRCVPISNHLYFYWYRQILGQKVEFLVSFYNNEISEKSEIFDDQFSVERPDGSNFTLKIRSTKLEDSAMYFCASSGQGNTEAFFGQGTRLTVV.

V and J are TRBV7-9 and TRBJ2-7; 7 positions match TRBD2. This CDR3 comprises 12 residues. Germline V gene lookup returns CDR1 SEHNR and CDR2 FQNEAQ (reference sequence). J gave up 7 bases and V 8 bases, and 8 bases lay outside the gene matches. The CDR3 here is CASGRAWVEQYF. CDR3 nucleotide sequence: TGTGCCAGCGGGAGGGCGTGGGTGGAGCAGTACTTC. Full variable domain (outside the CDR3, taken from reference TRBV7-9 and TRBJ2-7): DTGVSQNPRHKITKRGQNVTFRCDPISEHNRLYWYRQTLGQGPEFLTYFQNEAQLEKSRLLSDRFSAERPKGSFSTLEIQRTEQGDSAMYLCASGRAWVEQYFGPGTRLTVT.

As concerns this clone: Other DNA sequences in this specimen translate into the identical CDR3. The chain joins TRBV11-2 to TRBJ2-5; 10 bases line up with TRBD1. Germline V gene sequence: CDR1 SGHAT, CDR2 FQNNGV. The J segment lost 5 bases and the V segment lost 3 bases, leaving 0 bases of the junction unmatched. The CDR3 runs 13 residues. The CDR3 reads CASSLGQGETQYF. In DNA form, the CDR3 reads TGTGCCAGCAGCTTGGGACAGGGGGAGACCCAGTACTTC.

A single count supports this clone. The CDR3 DNA follows: TGTGCCAGCAGCGGGGACAGGATATTCAATGAGCAGTTCTTC. It yields the protein CASSGDRIFNEQFF. The chain carries TRBV2 and TRBJ2-1, with 8 nucleotides matching TRBD1. This CDR3 comprises 14 residues. The V and J ends lost 6 bases and 6 bases, in that order; junction bases with no gene match: 7. The germline CDR1 and CDR2 sequences are SNHLY and FYNNEI.

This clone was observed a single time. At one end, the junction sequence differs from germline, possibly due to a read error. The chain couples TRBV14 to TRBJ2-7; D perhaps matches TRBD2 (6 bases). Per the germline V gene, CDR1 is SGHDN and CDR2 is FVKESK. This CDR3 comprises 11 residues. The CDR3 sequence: CASSQVREPYF. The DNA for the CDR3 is TGTGCCAGCAGCCAAGTCCGGGAGCCGTACTTC.

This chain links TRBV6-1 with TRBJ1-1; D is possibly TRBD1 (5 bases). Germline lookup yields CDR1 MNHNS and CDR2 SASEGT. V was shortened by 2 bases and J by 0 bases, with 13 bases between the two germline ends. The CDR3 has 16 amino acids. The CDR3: CASSEPRGAMNTEAFF. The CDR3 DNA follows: TGTGCCAGCAGTGAACCCCGAGGGGCCATGAACACTGAAGCTTTCTTT.

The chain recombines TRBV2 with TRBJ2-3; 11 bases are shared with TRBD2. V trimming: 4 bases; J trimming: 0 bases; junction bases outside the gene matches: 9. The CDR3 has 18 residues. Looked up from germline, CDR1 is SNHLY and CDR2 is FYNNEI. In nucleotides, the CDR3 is TGTGCCAGCAGTGGGTCTAGCGGGAGGACTTTGAGCACAGATACGCAGTATTTT. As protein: CASSGSSGRTLSTDTQYF. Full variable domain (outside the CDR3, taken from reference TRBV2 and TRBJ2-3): EPEVTQTPSHQVTQMGQEVILRCVPISNHLYFYWYRQILGQKVEFLVSFYNNEISEKSEIFDDQFSVERPDGSNFTLKIRSTKLEDSAMYFCASSGSSGRTLSTDTQYFGPGTRLTVL.

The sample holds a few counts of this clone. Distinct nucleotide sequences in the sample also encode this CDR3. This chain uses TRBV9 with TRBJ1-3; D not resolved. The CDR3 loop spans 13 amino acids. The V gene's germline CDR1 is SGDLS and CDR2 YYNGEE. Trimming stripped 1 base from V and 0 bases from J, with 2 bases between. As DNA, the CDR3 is TGTGCCAGCAGCGTAAGCTCTGGAAACACCATATATTTT. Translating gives CASSVSSGNTIYF.